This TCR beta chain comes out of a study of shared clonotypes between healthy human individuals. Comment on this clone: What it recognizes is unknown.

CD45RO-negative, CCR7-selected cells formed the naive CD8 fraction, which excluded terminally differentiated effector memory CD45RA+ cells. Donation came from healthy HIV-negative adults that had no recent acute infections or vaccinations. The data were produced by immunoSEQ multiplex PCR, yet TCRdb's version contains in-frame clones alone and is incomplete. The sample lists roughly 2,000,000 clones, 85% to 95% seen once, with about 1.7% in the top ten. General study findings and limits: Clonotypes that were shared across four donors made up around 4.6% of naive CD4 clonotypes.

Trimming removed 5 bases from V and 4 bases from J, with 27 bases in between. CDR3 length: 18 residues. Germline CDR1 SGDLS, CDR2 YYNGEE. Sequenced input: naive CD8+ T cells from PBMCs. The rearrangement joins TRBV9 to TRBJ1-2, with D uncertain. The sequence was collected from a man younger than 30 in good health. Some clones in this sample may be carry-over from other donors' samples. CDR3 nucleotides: TGTGCCAGCAGTGCGCCTGTAGTTGTGCCCTCCGCGGGCTATGGCTACACCTTC. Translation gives CASSAPVVVPSAGYGYTF.